This entry lists 15 T cell receptor beta chains sequenced from one sample in a study of blood T cells in healthy people across ages. It was with a sample-barcoded 5' primer and a J-beta primer mix that a second PCR of about 7 to 12 cycles was run. MiXCR, applied by TCRdb to the 5' RACE reads, yields one record per CDR3 protein. Of about 800,000 distinct CDR3 sequences listed, more than 20% are singletons. The same sample was also used in a study of T cells of mothers and their children.

The sample taken for sequencing was blood. These receptors all come from a boy younger than 18 in good health.

The chain links TRBV25-1 to TRBJ1-2, with TRBD1 matching 11 bases. Trimming took 5 bases from V and 6 from J; bases not matched to a gene: 2. The CDR3 runs 13 residues. The germline gives CDR1 MGHDK, CDR2 SYGVNS. The CDR3 DNA is TGTGCCAGCAGTTGGACAGGGGGCGATGGCTACACCTTC. It encodes CASSWTGGDGYTF.

This clonotype was observed a handful of times. This chain links TRBV27 with TRBJ2-1, with D tentatively TRBD1 or TRBD2 (6 bases each). The CDR3 extends over 17 amino acids. CDR1 is MNHEY, CDR2 SMNVEV, per germline (reference sequence). V shed 5 bases and J shed 5 bases, with 22 bases lying between them. CDR3 residues: CASSGRLVGALNNEQFF. The CDR3, as DNA: TGTGCCAGCAGTGGCCGACTAGTGGGGGCTCTTAACAATGAGCAGTTCTTC.

J is TRBJ2-7 and V is TRBV20-1; 15 positions match TRBD2. The CDR3 spans 16 residues. V shed 5 bases and J 4 bases; nucleotides not matched to a gene: 9. In germline, CDR1 is DFQATT, CDR2 SNEGSKA (reference sequence). CDR3 loop: CSAPGTSGRHGYEQYF. The CDR3 region has the DNA TGCAGTGCTCCCGGGACTAGCGGGAGGCACGGATACGAGCAGTACTTC.

The V and J genes are TRBV5-1 and TRBJ2-3; 14 positions match TRBD2. Germline CDR1 SGHRS, CDR2 YFSETQ. This CDR3 spans 16 amino acids. V shed 0 bases, J shed 6 bases, and the junction held 3 bases outside the gene matches. CDR3 in DNA: TGCGCCAGCAGCTTGGAGACTAGCGGGGGGGCCGATACGCAGTATTTT. This gives the protein CASSLETSGGADTQYF.

The V gene is TRBV12-3 or TRBV12-4, the J gene TRBJ1-2; D perhaps matches TRBD1 (5 bases). This CDR3 spans 15 amino acids. CDR3 residues: CGSSPGTFLNYGYTF. The CDR3 DNA sequence: TGTGGAAGCAGTCCCGGGACCTTTCTAAACTATGGCTACACCTTC.

A few counts support this clonotype. V and J are TRBV29-1 and TRBJ1-3; no clear D. This CDR3 spans 11 amino acids. Trimming removed 6 bases from V and 2 bases from J, with 5 bases in between. CDR1 is SQVTM, CDR2 ANQGSEA, per germline. The CDR3 is CSVGAGNTIYF. In DNA form, the CDR3 reads TGCAGCGTCGGAGCTGGAAACACCATATATTTT.

This chain uses TRBV29-1 with TRBJ2-3, with 9 bases lining up with TRBD2. Trimming removed 4 bases from V and 2 bases from J; junction bases left unmatched: 10. The CDR3 is 16 residues long. Germline values: CDR1 SQVTM, CDR2 ANQGSEA. The CDR3 DNA is TGCAGCGTTGTCCCCTTTTTAGCGGGGGACACAGATACGCAGTATTTT. It specifies CSVVPFLAGDTDTQYF.

The chain carries TRBV12-3 or TRBV12-4 and TRBJ2-5, with unresolved D. CDR3 length equals 14 residues. Trimming cost V 9 bases and J 2 bases, with 16 bases left between them. The CDR3 spells CAREPRQIQETQYF. CDR3 nucleotide sequence: TGTGCCAGAGAACCCCGCCAGATACAAGAGACCCAGTACTTC.

The chain uses TRBV3-1 and TRBJ2-1, with TRBD2 matching over 9 bases. This CDR3 is 16 amino acids long. The germline V gene has CDR1 LGHDT and CDR2 YNNKEL (reference sequence). Trimming removed 3 bases from V and 8 bases from J; junction bases left unmatched: 11. This chain's CDR3 is CASSQGVAGARDEQFF. In nucleotides, the CDR3 is TGTGCCAGCAGCCAGGGAGTAGCGGGGGCTCGGGATGAGCAGTTCTTC.

V usage is TRBV7-9 and J usage is TRBJ1-2; D is perhaps TRBD1 (6 bases). The V end was cut by 6 bases, the J end by 7 bases, with 18 bases between. CDR1 and CDR2 from the germline V gene are SEHNR and FQNEAQ (reference sequence). The CDR3 totals 14 residues. CDR3 in amino acids: CASRHRDMDFGYTF. CDR3 nucleotide sequence: TGTGCCAGCAGACACCGGGACATGGACTTTGGCTACACCTTC.

There are a few counts of this clonotype. The rearrangement uses TRBV3-1 and TRBJ2-7, with 9 bases aligning to TRBD2. Germline assignment: CDR1 LGHDT and CDR2 YNNKEL (reference sequence). Germline trimming cut 2 bases from V and 3 bases from J; bases unmatched to any gene: 8. This CDR3 region has 16 residues. The CDR3 bases are TGTGCCAGCAGCCAACCCCCAGCGGGGGGAATCTACGAGCAGTACTTC. Translating it yields CASSQPPAGGIYEQYF.

V gene TRBV6-6 combines with J gene TRBJ2-4; weak D call: TRBD1 (6 bases). CDR1 MNHNY and CDR2 SVGAGI come from the germline V gene (reference sequence). This CDR3 comprises 14 residues. V was clipped by 6 bases and J by 8 bases, with 17 bases between them. The CDR3: CASRQQGLDDIQYF. The CDR3 DNA sequence: TGTGCCAGCAGGCAACAGGGCCTCGACGACATTCAGTACTTC.

The chain is built from TRBV21-1 and TRBJ1-1; the table's D call, TRBD1, has no DNA check behind it. TRBV21-1 constitutes a pseudogene. The CDR3 contains 15 residues. The CDR3 bases are TGTGCCAGCAGCGGACGGGACAGGGAAATGACTGAAGCTTTCTTT. This sequence encodes CASSGRDREMTEAFF.

This clonotype was seen a few times. The V and J genes are TRBV7-6 and TRBJ1-1, with D perhaps matching TRBD1 (6 bases). The CDR3 extends over 17 amino acids. Between the trimmed V and J ends, which lost 1 base and 4 bases, there was a span of 19 bases. Germline loops: CDR1 SGHVS, CDR2 FNYEAQ. CDR3 amino acids: CASSLGHYRAEGTEAFF. Here the CDR3 DNA reads TGTGCCAGCAGCTTAGGACACTACAGGGCGGAGGGCACTGAAGCTTTCTTT.

This chain uses TRBV25-1 with TRBJ2-7; D may be TRBD2 (5 bases). The DNA end is a closer match to TRBJ2-5, so the J assignment may be wrong. The CDR3 runs to 12 residues. Germline-derived CDR1 and CDR2 are MGHDK and SYGVNS. This CDR3 reads CASRSGAETQYF. In DNA form, the CDR3 reads TGTGCCAGCAGAAGCGGAGCCGAGACCCAGTACTTC.